One and the same sample provided the 6 T cell receptor beta chains below, sequenced in a study of beta chain features in type 1 diabetes. Study-level results: Shorter TCRB CDR3s, moderately but significantly so, marked every one of the four CD4+ subsets in Type 1 diabetes patients.

Expressed TCRB transcripts were sequenced after all isolated RNA was converted to cDNA. Data came from immunoSEQ multiplex PCR; TCRdb stores just in-frame clones and leaves some out. Of roughly 330,000 clones in the sample, 13% are singletons; the top ten hold roughly 0.015%. Antigens for these TCRs are unknown. Sequenced input: naive CD4+ T cells from blood. The receptors were sampled from a woman younger than 30 with type 1 diabetes.

The genes are TRBV30 and TRBJ2-7; 10 nucleotides match TRBD2. This CDR3 contains 15 residues. Germline CDR1 GTSNPN, CDR2 SVGIG (reference sequence). Germline trimming cut 2 bases from V and 6 bases from J; bases unmatched to any gene: 10. Here the CDR3 DNA reads TGTGCCTGGAGTCCCTCACTAGCGGGATTAGTCGAGCAGTACTTC. This codes for CAWSPSLAGLVEQYF.

This clone was picked up a small number of times. This chain uses TRBV28 with TRBJ2-7; 8 nucleotides match TRBD1. The germline V gene encodes CDR1 MDHEN and CDR2 SYDVKM. Unmatched junction bases numbered 8, after V lost 5 bases and J lost 2 bases. CDR3 size: 15 residues. In DNA form, the CDR3 reads TGTGCCAGCAGTCCTCCCTCAGGGGGCCCCTACGAGCAGTACTTC. Encoded protein: CASSPPSGGPYEQYF.

In the case of this clone: This CDR3 is also generated by other DNA sequences in the sample. This chain uses TRBV7-2 with TRBJ2-5; possibly TRBD1 for D (5 bases). This CDR3 contains 13 residues. Germline-derived CDR1 and CDR2 are SGHTA and FQGNSA. Trimming pared 5 bases from V and 2 bases from J, leaving 9 bases between. This CDR3 is CASSLDRQETQYF. Here the CDR3 DNA reads TGTGCCAGCAGCCTCGACAGACAAGAGACCCAGTACTTC.

This clone was counted a few times. The chain has TRBV2 and TRBJ2-4; D call uncertain. CDR3 length: 13 residues. Germline V gene sequence: CDR1 SNHLY, CDR2 FYNNEI. V was pared by 2 bases and J by 6 bases, with 8 bases between. The CDR3 loop reads CASSEILRNIQYF. CDR3 in DNA: TGTGCCAGCAGTGAAATACTTAGAAACATTCAGTACTTC. Variable domain in full (rest from reference TRBV2 and TRBJ2-4): EPEVTQTPSHQVTQMGQEVILRCVPISNHLYFYWYRQILGQKVEFLVSFYNNEISEKSEIFDDQFSVERPDGSNFTLKIRSTKLEDSAMYFCASSEILRNIQYFGAGTRLSVL.

This chain uses TRBV18 with TRBJ1-1; TRBD1 aligns across 10 bases. V shed 5 bases and J 1 base; nucleotides not matched to a gene: 7. This CDR3 has 16 residues. Germline loops: CDR1 KGHSH, CDR2 LQKENI. The DNA for the CDR3 is TGTGCCAGCTCATCGACAGGGGGCTGGGGGAACACTGAAGCTTTCTTT. This codes for CASSSTGGWGNTEAFF.

This clone was seen a few times. The rearrangement uses TRBV11-3 and TRBJ1-5, with 7 bases that match TRBD1. Germline lookup yields CDR1 SGHNT and CDR2 YENEEA. CDR3 length: 15 residues. V dropped 5 bases and J dropped 2; count of bases not matched to a gene: 6. The CDR3 DNA reads as TGTGCCAGCAGCCGTGACAGGGACGGCAATCAGCCCCAGCATTTT. Its translation: CASSRDRDGNQPQHF.